The present T cell receptor (beta chain) was sequenced within a study of shared clonotypes between healthy human individuals. Study-wide points: Generation probabilities were higher for clonotypes shared across all four sorted-subset donors than for unshared ones. In four donors, around 5% of naive CD4 clonotypes appeared in common. Large depth notwithstanding, sorted-subset sequencing proved incomplete by rarefaction.

Concerning this clone: The antigen is not known.

CDR3 size: 16 residues. J was trimmed by 3 bases and V by 4 bases; bases with no gene match: 10. Per germline, CDR1 SGHNT and CDR2 YYREEE (reference sequence). The method was immunoSEQ multiplex PCR; TCRdb's version includes in-frame clones alone and lacks a portion of them. The sample yields some 1 million clones, roughly 70% seen once. The sequence came from a man aged 18 to 30 in good health. This sequence joins TRBV5-4 and TRBJ2-1; TRBD2 matches at 7 bases. Sequenced input: memory CD4+ T cells sorted from blood. As for subset: CD45RA-negative fraction. CDR3 amino acids: CASSPRLSGGYNEQFF. As DNA, the CDR3 is TGTGCCAGCAGCCCGCGACTGTCGGGGGGCTACAATGAGCAGTTCTTC.